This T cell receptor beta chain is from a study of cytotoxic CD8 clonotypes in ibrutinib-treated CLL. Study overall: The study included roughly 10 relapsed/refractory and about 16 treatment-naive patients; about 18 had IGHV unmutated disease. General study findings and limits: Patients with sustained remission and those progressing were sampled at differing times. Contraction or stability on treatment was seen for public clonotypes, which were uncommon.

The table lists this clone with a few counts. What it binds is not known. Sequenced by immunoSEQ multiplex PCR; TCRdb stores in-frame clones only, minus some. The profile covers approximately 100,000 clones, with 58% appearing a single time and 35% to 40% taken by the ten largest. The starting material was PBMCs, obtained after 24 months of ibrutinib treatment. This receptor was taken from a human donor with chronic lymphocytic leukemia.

As DNA, the CDR3 is TGTGCCAGCAGTTTACTGGCCAGCCCAAGCTCCTACAATGAGCAGTTCTTC. Its protein is CASSLLASPSSYNEQFF. The rearrangement links TRBV28 to TRBJ2-1; the D is unclear. Germline V gives CDR1 MDHEN, CDR2 SYDVKM. Trimming stripped 2 bases from V and 0 bases from J, with 14 bases between. The length of the CDR3 is 17 residues. The full variable domain, in which reference TRBV28 and TRBJ2-1 provide the parts outside the CDR3, is DVKVTQSSRYLVKRTGEKVFLECVQDMDHENMFWYRQDPGLGLRLIYFSYDVKMKEKGDIPEGYSVSREKKERFSLILESASTNQTSMYLCASSLLASPSSYNEQFFGPGTRLTVL.